This T cell receptor (beta chain) came from a study of T-cell memory formation after mild COVID-19. Study as a whole: Clustering of TCRs was largely donor specific. Whole-study findings and limits: Cross-reactive memory apparently joined, as some responding clones appeared in pre-infection memory.

TCRdb redid the calling of the 5' RACE reads with MiXCR, one entry per CDR3 protein. Of around 300,000 distinct CDR3 sequences in the sample, approximately 15% are singletons; the top ten hold over 20%. Concerning this clonotype: The target antigen is unknown.

V dropped 7 bases and J dropped 0; count of bases not matched to a gene: 7. This CDR3 is 15 amino acids long. Germline CDR1 LNHDA, CDR2 SQIVND (reference sequence). The rearrangement links TRBV19 to TRBJ2-3; 7 bases are a match to TRBD2. The receptor was derived from a man aged 18 to 35 who had mild COVID-19 (a few samples of this study predate the infection). Cell type and time point are not known. Sample: PBMCs or a T cell subset sorted from them (not recorded which). CDR3 coding DNA: TGTGCCAGTATGGTTTTTAGCGGGAGCACAGATACGCAGTATTTT. Its translation is CASMVFSGSTDTQYF.